Each of the 14 T cell receptor beta chains below was sequenced from the same sample in a study of T cells in Graves' hyperthyroidism and ophthalmopathy. Amplification of TCR beta CDR3 regions used RNA as the template. Primed by the HTBI set, a first-round RT-PCR was run on the TCR CDR3. MiXCR, run by TCRdb on the multiplex PCR reads, gives a single entry per CDR3 protein. The table has hundreds of thousands of distinct CDR3 sequences, 38% seen once. Specimen: blood. These receptors were taken from a man aged 18 to 35 with Graves' hyperthyroidism.

The rearrangement links TRBV6-6 to TRBJ1-1; D is uncertain. Germline assignment: CDR1 MNHNY and CDR2 SVGAGI (reference sequence). This CDR3 spans 15 amino acids. Trimming removed 5 bases from V and 1 base from J, with 14 bases in between. The CDR3 reads CASSESGFWNTEAFF. CDR3 nucleotides: TGTGCCAGCAGTGAATCGGGGTTTTGGAACACTGAAGCTTTCTTT.

The V and J genes are TRBV5-1 and TRBJ2-7; D is unresolved. The CDR3 length is 16 residues. The V gene's germline CDR1 is SGHRS and CDR2 YFSETQ. The V end lost 1 base, the J end lost 0 bases, and 14 bases lay between the germline ends. CDR3 loop: CASSLSAETSSYEQYF. The CDR3 region has the DNA TGCGCCAGCAGCTTGTCGGCAGAAACAAGCTCCTACGAGCAGTACTTC.

V and J are TRBV20-1 and TRBJ1-5; D may be TRBD1 (6 bases). The CDR3 consists of 16 residues. From germline, CDR1 is DFQATT and CDR2 SNEGSKA (reference sequence). Trimming cost V 2 bases and J 2 bases, with 16 bases left between them. The CDR3 spells CSARNVGGLGNQPQHF. The CDR3 DNA sequence: TGCAGTGCTAGAAATGTTGGGGGGCTAGGCAATCAGCCCCAGCATTTT.

J is TRBJ1-2 and V is TRBV7-2; tentatively, D is TRBD1 (6 bases). V shed 5 bases and J shed 4 bases, with 14 bases lying between them. There are 14 residues in the CDR3. CDR1 is SGHTA, CDR2 FQGNSA, per germline. CDR3 residues: CASSLTGPSYGYTF. In DNA, the CDR3 is TGTGCCAGCAGCCTAACAGGGCCTAGCTATGGCTACACCTTC.

The CDR3: CSVKWGDQPQHF. In DNA, the CDR3 is TGCAGCGTTAAATGGGGGGATCAGCCCCAGCATTTT. V gene TRBV29-1 combines with J gene TRBJ1-5, with TRBD1 as a possible D gene (5 bases). This CDR3 is built from 12 residues. V was clipped by 5 bases and J by 5 bases, with 10 bases between them. Germline V lookup: CDR1 SQVTM, CDR2 ANQGSEA.

CDR3 nucleotide sequence: TGTGCCAGCAGCCAGACAGGGGGGCATCGTCGGACTGAAGCTTTCTTT. Amino acids: CASSQTGGHRRTEAFF. V usage is TRBV7-6 and J usage is TRBJ1-1, with TRBD1 identical over 9 bases. This CDR3 region has 16 residues. Germline V gene sequence: CDR1 SGHVS, CDR2 FNYEAQ. The V segment lost 5 bases and the J segment 5 bases; nucleotides outside the gene matches: 12. Full variable domain (rest looked up from reference TRBV7-6 and TRBJ1-1): GAGVSQSPRYKVTKRGQDVALRCDPISGHVSLYWYRQALGQGPEFLTYFNYEAQQDKSGLPNDRFSAERPEGSISTLTIQRTEQRDSAMYRCASSQTGGHRRTEAFFGQGTRLTVV.

This clonotype was seen a few times. The junction does not match germline at one end; this may be a read error. This sequence joins TRBV19 and TRBJ2-2; perhaps TRBD1 as D (5 bases). Germline CDR1 LNHDA, CDR2 SQIVND (reference sequence). This CDR3 is 12 amino acids long. For the CDR3, the DNA is TGTACCAGTAGCCAGGGTTCCGGGGAGCTGTTTTTT. Translated, it gives CTSSQGSGELFF.

This clonotype occurred a few times. The chain carries TRBV7-2 and TRBJ2-7, with TRBD2 identical over 7 bases. The junction had 4 bases not matched to a gene; V was cut back by 2 bases and J by 6 bases. Germline V gene sequence: CDR1 SGHTA, CDR2 FQGNSA. CDR3 length: 13 amino acids. The CDR3 is CASSLIGRGEQYF. CDR3 nucleotide sequence: TGTGCCAGCAGCTTAATAGGGAGGGGCGAGCAGTACTTC.

V is TRBV7-8 and J is TRBJ2-7; tentatively, D is TRBD2 (7 bases). CDR1 is SGHVS and CDR2 is FQNEAQ in the germline V gene. The CDR3 spans 14 residues. The V gene lost 6 bases and the J gene lost 3 bases, with 15 bases spanning the gap. This CDR3 is CASRARGEGYEQYF. CDR3 DNA: TGTGCCAGCAGGGCTAGGGGGGAGGGCTACGAGCAGTACTTC.

This clonotype was found once. This chain joins TRBV2 and TRBJ1-1; D is uncertain. The V end was cut by 5 bases, the J end by 0 bases, with 19 bases between. The germline gives CDR1 SNHLY, CDR2 FYNNEI. The CDR3 consists of 17 residues. The CDR3 DNA follows: TGTGCCAGCAGTTACTCGTATCAGGCAGCCATGAACACTGAAGCTTTCTTT. Encoded protein: CASSYSYQAAMNTEAFF.

This clonotype was seen a handful of times. The chain carries TRBV5-8 and TRBJ2-5, with 7 nucleotides matching TRBD2. The V gene's germline CDR1 is SGHTS and CDR2 YDEGEE. The V segment lost 0 bases and the J segment 4 bases; nucleotides outside the gene matches: 3. This CDR3 contains 14 residues. CDR3: CASSLGLAIETQYF. DNA of the CDR3: TGTGCCAGCAGCTTGGGACTAGCCATAGAGACCCAGTACTTC.

This clonotype has ten or more counts. The genes are TRBV2 and TRBJ1-5; D not resolved. The V gene's germline CDR1 is SNHLY and CDR2 FYNNEI. V was cut by 4 bases and J by 2 bases, with 9 bases left in between. The CDR3 length is 14 residues. The chain's CDR3 is CASSADAGNQPQHF. CDR3 in DNA: TGTGCCAGCAGTGCCGACGCTGGCAATCAGCCCCAGCATTTT.

The V and J genes are TRBV10-2 and TRBJ1-1; no clear D. V was cut by 3 bases and J by 0 bases, with 11 bases left in between. CDR3 size: 15 residues. Germline V lookup: CDR1 WSHSY, CDR2 SAAADI. The CDR3 sequence is CASSDIRTVNTEAFF. The DNA for the CDR3 is TGCGCCAGCAGTGATATTAGGACGGTGAACACTGAAGCTTTCTTT.

This clonotype was observed a handful of times. The gene calls are TRBV6-2 or TRBV6-3 and TRBJ1-5; 11 bases line up with TRBD1. The ends lost 7 bases at V and 8 bases at J; junction bases unmatched: 7. Germline CDR1 MNHEY, CDR2 SVGEGT. The CDR3 is made up of 14 amino acids. Here the CDR3 DNA reads TGTGCCAGCAATCCGGACAGGGGGCCAAAGCCCCAGCATTTT. It encodes CASNPDRGPKPQHF.